This T cell receptor (beta chain) emerged from a study of read filtering for tumor transcriptome and immune sequencing. This library used around 400 ng RNA and molecular barcoded adaptors spanning alpha/delta and beta/gamma chains. MiXCR was run by TCRdb on the reads, yielding one entry per CDR3 protein. Of 100,000 to 150,000 distinct CDR3 sequences listed, roughly an eighth are singletons. In regard to this clonotype: A much larger clone differs by one base, so this may be a read error.

The CDR3 covers 14 residues. V gave up 1 base and J gave up 4 bases, with 14 bases separating them. Germline V gene lookup returns CDR1 SQVTM and CDR2 ANQGSEA. This sequence joins TRBV29-1 and TRBJ2-7; TRBD1 might be the D (7 bases). Source material: a population of CD138-negative cells sorted from bone marrow. The sequence was obtained from a donor at least 40 years old with multiple myeloma. Here the CDR3 reads CSVEGPGGRYEQYF. The CDR3 region has the DNA TGCAGCGTTGAAGGGCCAGGGGGGAGATACGAGCAGTACTTC.